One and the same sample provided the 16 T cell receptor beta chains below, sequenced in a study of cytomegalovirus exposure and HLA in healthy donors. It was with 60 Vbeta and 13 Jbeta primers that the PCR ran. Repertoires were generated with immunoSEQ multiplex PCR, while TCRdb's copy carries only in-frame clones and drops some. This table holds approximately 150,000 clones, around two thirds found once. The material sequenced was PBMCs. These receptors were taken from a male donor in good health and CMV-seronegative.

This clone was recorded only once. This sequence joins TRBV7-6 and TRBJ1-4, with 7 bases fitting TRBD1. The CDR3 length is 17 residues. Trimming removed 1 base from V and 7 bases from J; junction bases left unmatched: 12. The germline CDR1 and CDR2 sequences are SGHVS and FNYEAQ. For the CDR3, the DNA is TGTGCCAGCAGCTTAGGCCCATGGACAGGATCAGGTGAAAAACTGTTTTTT. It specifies CASSLGPWTGSGEKLFF.

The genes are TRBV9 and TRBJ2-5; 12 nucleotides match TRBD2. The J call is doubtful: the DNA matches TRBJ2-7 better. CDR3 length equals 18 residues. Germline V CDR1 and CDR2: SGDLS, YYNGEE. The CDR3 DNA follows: TGTGCCAGCAGCGCAACCATCGGACTAGCGGGATTACTTAGCGAGCAGTACTTC. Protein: CASSATIGLAGLLSEQYF.

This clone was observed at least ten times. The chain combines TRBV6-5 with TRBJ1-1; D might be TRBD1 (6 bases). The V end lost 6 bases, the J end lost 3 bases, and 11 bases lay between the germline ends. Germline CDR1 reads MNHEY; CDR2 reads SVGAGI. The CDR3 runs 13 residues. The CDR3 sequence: CASRGGPHTEAFF. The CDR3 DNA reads TGTGCCAGCAGGGGGGGGCCGCACACTGAAGCTTTCTTT.

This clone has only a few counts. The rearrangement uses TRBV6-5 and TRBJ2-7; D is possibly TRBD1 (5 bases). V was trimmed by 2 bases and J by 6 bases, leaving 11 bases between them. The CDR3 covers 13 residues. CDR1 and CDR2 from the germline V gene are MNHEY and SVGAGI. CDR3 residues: CASSYARVGEQYF. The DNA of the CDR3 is TGTGCCAGCAGTTACGCCAGGGTAGGCGAGCAGTACTTC.

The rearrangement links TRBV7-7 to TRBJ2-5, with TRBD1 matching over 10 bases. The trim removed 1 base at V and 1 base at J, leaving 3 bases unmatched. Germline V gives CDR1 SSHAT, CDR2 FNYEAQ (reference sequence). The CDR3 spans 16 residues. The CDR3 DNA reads TGTGCCAGCAGCTTAGTGGGGACAGGGGTCCAAGAGACCCAGTACTTC. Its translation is CASSLVGTGVQETQYF.

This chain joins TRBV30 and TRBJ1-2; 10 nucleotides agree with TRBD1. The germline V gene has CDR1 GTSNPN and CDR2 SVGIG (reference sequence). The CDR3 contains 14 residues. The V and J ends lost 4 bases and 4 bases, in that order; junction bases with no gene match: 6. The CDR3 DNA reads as TGTGCCTGGACCCGGGACAGGGGAACCTATGGCTACACCTTC. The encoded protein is CAWTRDRGTYGYTF. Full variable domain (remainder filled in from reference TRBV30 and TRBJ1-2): SQTIHQWPATLVQPVGSPLSLECTVEGTSNPNLYWYRQAAGRGLQLLFYSVGIGQISSEVPQNLSASRPQDRQFILSSKKLLLSDSGFYLCAWTRDRGTYGYTFGSGTRLTVV.

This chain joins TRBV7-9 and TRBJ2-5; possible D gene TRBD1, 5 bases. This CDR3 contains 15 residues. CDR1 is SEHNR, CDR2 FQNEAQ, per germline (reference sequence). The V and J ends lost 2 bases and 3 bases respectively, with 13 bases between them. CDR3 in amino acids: CASSLSIGAEETQYF. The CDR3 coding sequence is TGTGCCAGCAGCTTATCCATTGGGGCGGAAGAGACCCAGTACTTC.

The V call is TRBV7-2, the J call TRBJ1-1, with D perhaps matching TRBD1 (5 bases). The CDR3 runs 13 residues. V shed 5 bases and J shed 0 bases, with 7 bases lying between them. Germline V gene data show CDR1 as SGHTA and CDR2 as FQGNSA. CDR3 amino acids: CASSAQVNTEAFF. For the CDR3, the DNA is TGTGCCAGCAGCGCACAGGTGAACACTGAAGCTTTCTTT. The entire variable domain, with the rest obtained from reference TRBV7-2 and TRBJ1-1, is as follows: GAGVSQSPSNKVTEKGKDVELRCDPISGHTALYWYRQSLGQGLEFLIYFQGNSAPDKSGLPSDRFSAERTGGSVSTLTIQRTQQEDSAVYLCASSAQVNTEAFFGQGTRLTVV.

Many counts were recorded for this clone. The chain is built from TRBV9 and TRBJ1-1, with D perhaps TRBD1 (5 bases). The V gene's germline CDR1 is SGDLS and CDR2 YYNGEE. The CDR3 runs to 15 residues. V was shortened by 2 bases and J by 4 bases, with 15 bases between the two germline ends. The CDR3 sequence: CASSVRDVSFTEAFF. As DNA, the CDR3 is TGTGCCAGCAGCGTCAGGGATGTGAGCTTCACTGAAGCTTTCTTT. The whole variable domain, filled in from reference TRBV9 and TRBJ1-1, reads DSGVTQTPKHLITATGQRVTLRCSPRSGDLSVYWYQQSLDQGLQFLIQYYNGEERAKGNILERFSAQQFPDLHSELNLSSLELGDSALYFCASSVRDVSFTEAFFGQGTRLTVV.

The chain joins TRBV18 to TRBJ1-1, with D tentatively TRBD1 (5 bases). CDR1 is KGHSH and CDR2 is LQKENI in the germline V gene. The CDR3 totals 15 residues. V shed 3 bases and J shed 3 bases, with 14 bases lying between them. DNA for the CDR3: TGTGCCAGCTCACCCTTGGGGTCCAGGGACACTGAAGCTTTCTTT. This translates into CASSPLGSRDTEAFF.

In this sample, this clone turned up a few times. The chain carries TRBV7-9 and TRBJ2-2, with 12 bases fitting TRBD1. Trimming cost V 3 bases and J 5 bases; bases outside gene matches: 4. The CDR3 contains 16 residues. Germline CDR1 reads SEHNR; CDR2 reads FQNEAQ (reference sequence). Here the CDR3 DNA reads TGTGCCAGCAGCTTTGGGACAGGGGGCAGAACCGGGGAGCTGTTTTTT. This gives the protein CASSFGTGGRTGELFF.

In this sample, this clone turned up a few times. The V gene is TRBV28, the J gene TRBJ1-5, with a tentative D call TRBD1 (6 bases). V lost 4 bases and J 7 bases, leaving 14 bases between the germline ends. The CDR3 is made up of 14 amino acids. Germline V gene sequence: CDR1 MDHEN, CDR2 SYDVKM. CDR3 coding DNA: TGTGCCAGCAGTTCTTTCAGGGGCGGGCAGCCCCAGCATTTT. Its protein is CASSSFRGGQPQHF.

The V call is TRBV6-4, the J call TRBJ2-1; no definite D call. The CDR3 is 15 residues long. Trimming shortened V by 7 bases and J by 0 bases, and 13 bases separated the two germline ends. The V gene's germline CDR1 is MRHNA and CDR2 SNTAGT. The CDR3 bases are TGTGCCAGCAAAAACGATTACGGCTCCTACAATGAGCAGTTCTTC. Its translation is CASKNDYGSYNEQFF.

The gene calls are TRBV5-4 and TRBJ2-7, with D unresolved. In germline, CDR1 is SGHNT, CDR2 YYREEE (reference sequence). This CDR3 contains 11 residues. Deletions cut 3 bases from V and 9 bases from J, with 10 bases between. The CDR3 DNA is TGTGCCAGCAGCTCACATTGGGCGCAGTACTTC. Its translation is CASSSHWAQYF.

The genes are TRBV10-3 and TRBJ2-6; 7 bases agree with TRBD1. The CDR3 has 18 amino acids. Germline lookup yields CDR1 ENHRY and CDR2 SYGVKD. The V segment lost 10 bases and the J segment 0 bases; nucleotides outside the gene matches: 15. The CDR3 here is CATYPGQRSISGANVLTF. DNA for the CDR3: TGTGCCACCTATCCGGGACAGCGATCAATCTCTGGGGCCAACGTCCTGACTTTC.

CDR3 region: CASNRGGLNQPQHF. Here the CDR3 DNA reads TGTGCCAGCAACAGGGGGGGCCTCAATCAGCCCCAGCATTTT. The rearrangement links TRBV9 to TRBJ1-5, with 8 bases fitting TRBD1. The CDR3 extends over 14 amino acids. Germline CDR1 reads SGDLS; CDR2 reads YYNGEE. Trimming removed 6 bases from V and 3 bases from J; junction bases left unmatched: 5.